This TCR beta chain was identified during a study of blood T cell repertoires in COVID-19. Across the whole study: Collection of acute and convalescent COVID-19 samples took place in the United States, Italy and Spain. Sources were T cells, B-cell-depleted T cells, or PBMCs; the material itself was cDNA or gDNA.

As originally analysed: Estimates of nucleated cell counts were drawn from the amplification of reference gene primers. Profiled with immunoSEQ multiplex PCR; TCRdb holds only in-frame clones, not every one. V and J calls and clone size follow that table, whereas D and trimming were derived from the DNA. The repertoire holds about 92,000 clones, with 75% to 90% as singletons. Germline V lookup: CDR1 MDHEN, CDR2 SYDVKM. The CDR3 consists of 12 residues. J gave up 9 bases and V 5 bases, and 2 bases lay outside the gene matches. Input material: peripheral blood. This receptor was obtained from a woman in her sixties or seventies with acute or convalescent COVID-19. The chain has TRBV28 and TRBJ2-1; 9 bases are shared with TRBD1. CDR3 sequence: CASSTGGTEQFF. DNA for the CDR3: TGTGCCAGCAGTACAGGGGGCACTGAGCAGTTCTTC.